This T cell receptor beta chain was captured by sequencing in a study of human T cells and chemical hapten exposure. Study-level information: Patients got weekly scalp diphenylcyclopropenone doses over the approximately 25-week study. The study, taken as a whole, reports: The count of PT1 expanded TCRs correlated positively with patch test score. Expanded TCRs made up significantly more big CDR3 similarity clusters than controls did.

TCRdb analysed the RACE reads with MiXCR anew, one entry per CDR3 protein. Among about 400,000 distinct CDR3 sequences listed, around 6% were seen once. As for time point: patch test 2, 6 weeks after DPC sensitization. Treatment specified: therapeutic diphenylcyclopropenone sensitization with weekly scalp DPC. Those who donated were patients with alopecia, 18 to 70 years of age, and suitable for DPC. Comment on this clonotype: Its cognate antigen is unknown.

The CDR3 runs 14 residues. Per the germline V gene, CDR1 is DFQATT and CDR2 is SNEGSKA (reference sequence). Trimming removed 0 bases at V and 3 bases at J, with 12 bases between. The receptor was isolated from a woman aged 18-29 years with alopecia areata. Some clones in this sample may be carry-over from other donors' samples. The source was whole blood, collected in connection with sensitization to the hapten diphenylcyclopropenone (DPC). The chain couples TRBV20-1 to TRBJ2-7, with a possible D match to TRBD2 (5 bases). As DNA, the CDR3 is TGCAGTGCTAGAGACACTGTCGACTACTACGAGCAGTACTTC. Its protein is CSARDTVDYYEQYF.